Listed here is a single T cell receptor (beta chain). Its antigen remains unidentified. There are no base qualities to consult, and no much larger clone falls within one base. This entry belongs to a study of cytomegalovirus exposure and HLA in healthy donors (dated by TCRdb to 2015 to 2018). At the level of the whole study: An earlier analysis of approximately 600 of the donors reported approximately 270 Gb of sequence data and 100 million to 140 million unique TCR beta sequences from 150 million to 200 million T cells. HLA typing included class I and class II loci at four-digit resolution. The study aimed to test whether cataloging public T cell receptors could reveal signatures of past pathogen exposure. Roughly 310 gigabases of sequencing data and 78 million or so unique TCR sequences were included in an early release covering roughly 600 HLA-typed donors. Among about 410 genotyped donors of the cohort, an average of around 250,000 unique TCR beta nucleotide sequences was sequenced per donor, of which 15% to 20% were non-productive. A later analysis re-examined previously published TCR beta repertoires from around 670 donors and added high-resolution HLA genotyping to investigate patterns of TCR occurrence. Because of strong linkage in the cohort, 4 to 6 DR-DQ haplotypes were treated as single units for association and clustering. Alongside the repertoire data, information on donor age, sex, ethnicity and CMV serostatus was compiled. Using immunosequencing, the study profiled T cell repertoires from 640 or so subjects and related those repertoires to cytomegalovirus serostatus. The genetic ancestry cluster associated with self-reported Caucasian donors included over 80% of the roughly 380 genotyped donors. High-throughput TCR immunosequencing, statistical association of individual TCRs with disease status, and machine learning were combined to predict cytomegalovirus infection status. Typing coverage differed by locus: A, B, C, DRB1 and DQB1 were typed in about 620-630 donors, DQA1 in 522, DPA1 in some 610, and DPB1 in just under 490. Rather than using new phenotypic data, the later analysis identified candidate immune exposures from TCR beta sequences and from how often those sequences occurred across donors. All discovery cohort repertoires had been generated on a single sequencing platform. Along with the roughly 710-subject first cohort, a separate validation cohort of more than 90 different subjects was used. Genome-wide SNP genotypes for about 55% of the roughly 670 donors were used in a later genetic analysis, which treated that subset as a discovery cohort. An earlier analysis of fewer than 750 of the donors used high-throughput TCR beta sequencing to judge whether each TCR beta V gene segment behaved as functional or pseudogenic. Overall results and qualifications from the work: In this cohort, only TCR beta chains were sequenced, and detectable features were limited by the absence of alpha or paired-chain data. In vitro tests confirmed that a few of the cytomegalovirus-associated TCR beta chains recognize cytomegalovirus antigens. Compared with equally common non-associated chains, HLA-associated TCR beta chains in a later analysis were more clonally expanded and had lower generation probabilities. Across donors, most TCR sequences were observed very rarely, whereas some public TCRs were present in many individuals. Broadly in line with IMGT annotations, most TCR beta V segments showed up in productive rearrangements about 90% or about 30% of the time in an earlier analysis of about 500 of the donors. Specific HLA alleles were associated with some 15,000 TCR beta sequences at a false discovery rate of 0.05 in a later analysis. Cytomegalovirus status was reported to be diagnosed by the classifier with high specificity and sensitivity in both the original and validation cohorts. Several of the top co-occurrence clusters appeared to be linked to parvovirus B19, influenza, CMV and Epstein-Barr virus, according to a later analysis. According to a later analysis, TCR association rates differed among HLA loci, with DRB1 alleles showing the most associated TCRs and HLA-C alleles showing the fewest. A later analysis found that most CMV-associated TCR beta chains appeared HLA-restricted, with HLA associations seemingly driven largely by CMV exposure. Presence/absence analyses assumed roughly uniform sequencing depth across donors, an assumption that may not hold. CMV serostatus was the only immune exposure information available for the cohort. The authors suggested that the approach could potentially be generalized to other disease states and immunological phenotypes. Compared with the roughly 670-donor mean, donors in an Asian-associated ancestry cluster had fewer N-insertions in productive TCRs, according to a later genetic analysis. A cluster of highly shared sequence variants was judged likely to be a technical artifact of the sequencing pipeline. Linkage disequilibrium might explain the correlated functional status among segregating V segments, but an unknown experimental factor could not be excluded. Because counts were too low, about 18 rarely observed V segments, including chromosome 9 orphons, were excluded from the earlier analysis of some 540 of the donors. Assigning TCR associations to individual alleles was difficult when HLA alleles, especially DR and DQ, strongly co-occurred. Some IMGT-functional V segments, including TRBV6-2 and TRBV6-3, could not be told apart with the 87-base-pair reads, so those segments were excluded. Because some donors lacked HLA typing at each locus, the association tests relied only on the typed subset. An association between a missense DCLRE1C variant and V-gene and J-gene trimming of TCR beta chains was found in a later genetic analysis and replicated in an independent cohort. The study gave a list of 150 to 200 TCR beta chains associated with cytomegalovirus. A further reported finding was that TCR beta sequences accurately predicted the HLA-A and HLA-B alleles for most subjects in the first cohort.

Measured from the cysteine to the phenylalanine, the CDR3 is 19 residues long. CDR3 DNA is the only sequence kept; it has 57 bases, read in frame from the first base. In the germline V gene, CDR1 corresponds to SGHDT and CDR2 to YYEEEE. V is cut by 2 bases and J by 0 bases, and the space between the germline ends is 18 bases. The cohort comprised approximately 700 healthy bone marrow donors. Cohort members were all nominally healthy when sampled, although unrecorded immune exposures were likely present. CMV serostatus was positive for around 310 and negative for about 50% of the roughly 700 cohort members, and was not recorded for this donor. Every donor gave a peripheral blood sample, and the peripheral blood mononuclear cells from that sample were used for TCR beta sequencing. Genomic DNA extraction from the blood cell samples was performed with the Qiagen DNeasy Blood Extraction Kit. Library construction relied on the immunoSEQ multiplex PCR assay. The multiplex PCR relied on a mix of 60 forward primers for TCR Vbeta segments and 13 reverse primers for TCR Jbeta segments. The CDR3 region of rearranged TCR beta genes was amplified from genomic DNA by a multiplex PCR assay. On the Illumina HiSeq System, the amplified TCR beta libraries were sequenced as 87-base-pair reads. The study's own analysis went as follows. Across the roughly 640 repertoires, a later analysis counted some 81 million unique TCR beta chains, 8.5 million to 12 million of which were shared by at least two donors. Raw reads were error-corrected and collapsed into unique sequences by a nearest-neighbor algorithm in which closely related sequences were merged to remove PCR and sequencing errors. To assign V, D and J gene segments, CDR3 sequences were aligned to IMGT reference sequences. For a sequence to be retained, a match of at least six nucleotides was required to both a V gene segment and a J gene segment. A rearrangement counted as productive if the CDR3 had no stop codons and remained in frame with V and J, and every other rearrangement counted as non-productive. CDR3 was defined by IMGT convention, running from the second conserved V-encoded cysteine to the conserved J-encoded phenylalanine. The earlier analysis of about 610 of the donors excluded any sequence lacking an unambiguous match to a single V gene segment. In an earlier analysis of roughly 600 of the donors, a V segment was called functional when productive rearrangements were above 56.7%, and segregating when the standard deviation between donors exceeded 5%. To diagnose cytomegalovirus status from the catalog of TCR beta chain sequences, a statistical classification framework was built. In a later analysis, V and J genes were assigned by comparing TCR nucleotide sequences against IMGT/GENE-DB human TR gene sequences. A later analysis assigned CDR3 sequences and most-parsimonious VDJ recombination scenarios with the TCRdist pipeline. In a later analysis, each TCR beta chain was defined by its CDR3 amino acid sequence together with its V-gene family, and reads lacking a unique V-gene family were excluded. In a later analysis, 450 to 600 highly shared, low-generation-probability nucleotide sequences were removed to address suspected cross-contamination and a sequencing artifact. In a later analysis, a clonal expansion index was calculated for each public chain from normalized within-repertoire ranks of inferred template counts. In a later analysis, generation probabilities were computed with a VDJ recombination model fitted to out-of-frame rearrangements, and the resulting probabilities were checked against IGoR. Hypergeometric tests were used in a later analysis to score TCR-TCR, TCR-HLA and TCR-CMV co-occurrence, with a repertoire-size bias correction applied to the TCR pairs. In a later analysis, false discovery rates were estimated by permuting HLA or CMV assignments 20 times. A later analysis grouped co-occurring TCRs with DBSCAN, adding TCRdist sequence similarity when clustering within HLA-allele-positive subsets. For co-occurrence clustering, repertoires with fewer than 30,000 or more than 120,000 public chains were excluded, along with four or five repertoires with anomalous nucleotide sharing. Sourced from immuneACCESS, this table was stored by TCRdb with only in-frame sequences that have V and J called. A share of the clones is absent; for the studies checked, an unresolved V gene accounts for under half, and the remainder has no known explanation. That table supplies the V and J calls and clone size; D and trimming were determined from the DNA. The sample table records under 200,000 clones; over 75% of these occur just once. 1.5% to 2% of the sample lies in the top ten.

The source of this sequence is a human donor in good health. The V and J genes are TRBV5-6 and TRBJ2-6, and possibly TRBD1, on 8 matching bases. Sequencing was performed on PBMCs. The DNA is TGTGCCAGCAGCTTACTAAGCGGGACAGGTCCCTCTGGGGCCAACGTCCTGACTTTC. Its coded protein is CASSLLSGTGPSGANVLTF.